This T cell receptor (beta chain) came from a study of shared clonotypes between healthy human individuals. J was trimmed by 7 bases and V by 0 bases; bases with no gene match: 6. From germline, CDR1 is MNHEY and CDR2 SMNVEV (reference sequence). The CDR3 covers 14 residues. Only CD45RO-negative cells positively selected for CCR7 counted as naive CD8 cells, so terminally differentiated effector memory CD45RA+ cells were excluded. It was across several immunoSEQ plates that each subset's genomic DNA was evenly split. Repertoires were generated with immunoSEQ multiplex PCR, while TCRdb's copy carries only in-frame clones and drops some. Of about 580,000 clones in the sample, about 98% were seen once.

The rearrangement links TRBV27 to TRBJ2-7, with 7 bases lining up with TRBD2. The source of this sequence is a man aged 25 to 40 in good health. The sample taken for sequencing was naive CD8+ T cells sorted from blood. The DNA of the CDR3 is TGTGCCAGCAGTTTATCCAGCGGGATAAGGGAGCAGTACTTC. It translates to CASSLSSGIREQYF.